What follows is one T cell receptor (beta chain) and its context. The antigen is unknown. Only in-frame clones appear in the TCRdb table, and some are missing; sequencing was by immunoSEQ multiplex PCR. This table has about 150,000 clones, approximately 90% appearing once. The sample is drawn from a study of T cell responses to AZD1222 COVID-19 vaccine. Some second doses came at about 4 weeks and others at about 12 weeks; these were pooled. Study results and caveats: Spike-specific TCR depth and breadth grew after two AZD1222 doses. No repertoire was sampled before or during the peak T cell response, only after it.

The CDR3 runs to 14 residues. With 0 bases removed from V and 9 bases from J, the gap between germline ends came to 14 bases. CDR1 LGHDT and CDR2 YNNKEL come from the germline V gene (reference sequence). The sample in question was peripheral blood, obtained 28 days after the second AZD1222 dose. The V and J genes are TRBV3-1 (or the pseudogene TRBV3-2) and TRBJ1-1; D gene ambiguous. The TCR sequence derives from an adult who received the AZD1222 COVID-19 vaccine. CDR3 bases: TGTGCCAGCAGCCAAGAAGGGCAGGTAAGGAAAGCTTTCTTT. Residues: CASSQEGQVRKAFF.